These T cell receptor beta chains were read from a single sample in a study of T cells after posttransplantation cyclophosphamide. Sequencing used immunoSEQ multiplex PCR; TCRdb keeps in-frame clones, though not all of them. The data show roughly 30,000 clones, with about 87% seen just once and more than 12% held by the top ten. The material sequenced was PBMCs. These receptors were collected from a woman aged 40 to 49 with a blood cancer, CMV-positive, and with a related stem cell donor. The CDR3 runs from the conserved cysteine through the conserved F or W. The D gene is left open where the match is weak. Part of the rows lack a size; the others show once, few, many or a class for expanded clones.

v_call	j_call	clone_size	d_call	cdr3_aa	cdr3_nt
TRBV11-2	TRBJ2-6	-	TRBD1	CASSSRDRGSSGANVLTF	TGTGCCAGCAGCTCTAGGGACAGGGGAAGCTCTGGGGCCAACGTCCTGACTTTC
TRBV5-1	TRBJ2-2	-	TRBD1	CASSFRQGRKVTGELFF	TGCGCCAGCAGCTTCCGACAGGGTAGAAAGGTCACCGGGGAGCTGTTTTTT
TRBV4-2	TRBJ2-7	-	TRBD1	CASSPEGTGGTYEQYF	TGTGCCAGCAGCCCAGAGGGGACAGGGGGCACTTACGAGCAGTACTTC
TRBV28	TRBJ2-7	-	-	CASSRVASSYEQYF	TGTGCCAGCAGCCGGGTAGCTAGCTCCTACGAGCAGTACTTC
TRBV10-1	TRBJ1-5	-	TRBD1	CASRGQGARQPQHF	TGCGCCAGCCGGGGACAGGGGGCGAGACAGCCCCAGCATTTT
TRBV6-6	TRBJ2-7	-	-	CASSSGAQGNEQYF	TGTGCCAGCAGTTCAGGGGCCCAAGGGAACGAGCAGTACTTC
TRBV6-6	TRBJ1-5	-	-	CASSMPSGYSNQPQHF	TGTGCCAGCAGTATGCCCTCGGGGTATAGCAATCAGCCCCAGCATTTT
TRBV19	TRBJ2-5	-	-	CASRTGETQYF	TGTGCCAGTAGGACGGGAGAGACCCAGTACTTC
TRBV7-9	TRBJ1-5	-	TRBD1	CASSLGVQGARGQPQHF	TGTGCCAGCAGCTTAGGGGTGCAGGGGGCGCGAGGTCAGCCCCAGCATTTT
TRBV28	TRBJ1-2	-	TRBD1	CASIERTGGSYGYTF	TGTGCCAGCATCGAGAGGACAGGGGGTAGCTATGGCTACACCTTC
TRBV4-3	TRBJ2-2	-	TRBD2	CASSQESRVGGTGELFF	TGCGCCAGCAGCCAAGAGTCTCGAGTCGGGGGGACCGGGGAGCTGTTTTTT
TRBV9	TRBJ2-3	-	-	CASSTDSLDTQYF	TGTGCCAGCAGCACCGACAGCTTAGATACGCAGTATTTT
TRBV2	TRBJ2-7	once	TRBD1	CASSPLEDRESEQYF	TGTGCCAGCAGTCCCCTTGAGGACAGGGAGAGCGAGCAGTACTTC
TRBV19	TRBJ1-3	-	-	CASTTLAGAGNTIYF	TGTGCCAGTACCACCCTGGCAGGGGCTGGAAACACCATATATTTT
TRBV7-9	TRBJ2-1	-	TRBD2	CASIALGGVRGGVYNEQFF	TGTGCCAGCATCGCCCTTGGGGGGGTTCGGGGCGGGGTGTACAATGAGCAGTTCTTC
TRBV6-5	TRBJ1-5	-	-	CASSPGLNSNQPQHF	TGTGCCAGCAGCCCGGGACTCAATAGCAATCAGCCCCAGCATTTT
TRBV11-2	TRBJ2-1	-	-	CASSLTGLSYNEQFF	TGTGCCAGCAGCCTCACAGGGCTCTCCTACAATGAGCAGTTCTTC
TRBV2	TRBJ1-1	-	-	CASRYKGDGLNTEAFF	TGTGCCAGCAGATATAAGGGGGACGGATTGAACACTGAAGCTTTCTTT
TRBV7-2	TRBJ2-7	-	-	CASSLDRNSYEQYF	TGTGCCAGCAGCTTAGACAGAAACTCCTACGAGCAGTACTTC
TRBV4-1	TRBJ1-1	-	-	CASSQGRQLEAFF	TGCGCCAGCAGCCAAGGGAGGCAGCTTGAAGCTTTCTTT
TRBV2	TRBJ2-7	-	-	CASSEIELSTYEQYF	TGTGCCAGCAGTGAAATAGAACTTTCCACCTACGAGCAGTACTTC
TRBV18	TRBJ1-2	-	TRBD1	CASSTTSRQGASYTF	TGTGCCAGCTCAACCACATCGCGTCAGGGGGCGAGCTACACCTTC
TRBV7-3	TRBJ2-1	few	-	CASSLGPRAANEQFF	TGTGCCAGCAGCTTAGGTCCTAGAGCTGCTAATGAGCAGTTCTTC